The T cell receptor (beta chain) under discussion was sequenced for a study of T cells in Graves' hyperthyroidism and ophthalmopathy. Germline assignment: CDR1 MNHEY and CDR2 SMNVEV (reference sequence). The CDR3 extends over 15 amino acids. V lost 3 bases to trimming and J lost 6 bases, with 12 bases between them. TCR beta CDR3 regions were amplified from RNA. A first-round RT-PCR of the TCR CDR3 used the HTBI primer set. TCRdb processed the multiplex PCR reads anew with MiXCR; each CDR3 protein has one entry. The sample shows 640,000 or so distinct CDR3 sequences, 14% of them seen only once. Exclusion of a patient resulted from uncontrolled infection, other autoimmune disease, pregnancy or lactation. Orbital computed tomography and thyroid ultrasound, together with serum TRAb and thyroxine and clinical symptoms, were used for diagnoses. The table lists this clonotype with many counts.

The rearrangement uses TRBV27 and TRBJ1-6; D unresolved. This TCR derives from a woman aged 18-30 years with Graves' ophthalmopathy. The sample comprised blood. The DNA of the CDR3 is TGTGCCAGCAGTTTCGTGCCCGGCCTTAATTCACCCCTCCACTTT. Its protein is CASSFVPGLNSPLHF.